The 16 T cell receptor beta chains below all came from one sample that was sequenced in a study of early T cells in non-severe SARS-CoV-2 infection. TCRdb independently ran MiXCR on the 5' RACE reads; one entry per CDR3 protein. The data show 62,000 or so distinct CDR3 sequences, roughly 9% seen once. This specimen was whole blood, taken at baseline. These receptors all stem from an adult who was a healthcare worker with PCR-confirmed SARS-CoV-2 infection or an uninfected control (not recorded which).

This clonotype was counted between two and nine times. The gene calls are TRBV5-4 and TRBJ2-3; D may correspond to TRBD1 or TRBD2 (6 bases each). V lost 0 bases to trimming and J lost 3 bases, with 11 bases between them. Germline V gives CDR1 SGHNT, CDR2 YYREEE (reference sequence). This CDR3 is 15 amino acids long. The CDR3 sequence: CASSLGGAMTDTQYF. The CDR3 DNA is TGTGCCAGCAGCTTGGGGGGGGCTATGACAGATACGCAGTATTTT.

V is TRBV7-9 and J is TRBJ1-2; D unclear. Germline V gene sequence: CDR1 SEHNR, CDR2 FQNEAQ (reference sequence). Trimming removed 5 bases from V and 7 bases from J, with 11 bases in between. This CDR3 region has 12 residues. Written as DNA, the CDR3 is TGTGCCAGCAGCCTGGACCCACTTGGCTACACCTTC. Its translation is CASSLDPLGYTF.

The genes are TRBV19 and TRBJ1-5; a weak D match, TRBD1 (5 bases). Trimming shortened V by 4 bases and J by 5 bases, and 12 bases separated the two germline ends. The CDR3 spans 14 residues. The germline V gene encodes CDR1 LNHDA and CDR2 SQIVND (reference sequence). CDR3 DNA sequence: TGTGCCAGTAGTAGACGGGCGGGGGATCAGCCCCAGCATTTT. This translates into CASSRRAGDQPQHF.

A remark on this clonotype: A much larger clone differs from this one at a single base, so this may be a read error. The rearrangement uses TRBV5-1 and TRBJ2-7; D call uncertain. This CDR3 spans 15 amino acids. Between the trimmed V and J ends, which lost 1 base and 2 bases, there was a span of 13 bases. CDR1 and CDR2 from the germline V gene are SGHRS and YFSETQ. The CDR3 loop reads CASSLLTGSTYEQYF. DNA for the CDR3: TGCGCCAGCAGCTTGTTAACCGGGTCGACCTACGAGCAGTACTTC.

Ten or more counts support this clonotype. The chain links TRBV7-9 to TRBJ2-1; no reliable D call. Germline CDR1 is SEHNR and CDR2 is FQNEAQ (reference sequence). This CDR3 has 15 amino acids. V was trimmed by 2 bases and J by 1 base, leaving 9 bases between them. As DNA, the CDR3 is TGTGCCAGCAGCTTACAAATTAAGTCCTACAATGAGCAGTTCTTC. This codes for CASSLQIKSYNEQFF.

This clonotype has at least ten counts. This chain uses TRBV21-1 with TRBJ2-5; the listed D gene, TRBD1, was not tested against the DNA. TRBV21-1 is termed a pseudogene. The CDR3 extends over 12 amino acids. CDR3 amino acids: CASSTPTGTQYF. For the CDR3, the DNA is TGTGCCAGCAGCACGCCGACAGGGACCCAGTACTTC.

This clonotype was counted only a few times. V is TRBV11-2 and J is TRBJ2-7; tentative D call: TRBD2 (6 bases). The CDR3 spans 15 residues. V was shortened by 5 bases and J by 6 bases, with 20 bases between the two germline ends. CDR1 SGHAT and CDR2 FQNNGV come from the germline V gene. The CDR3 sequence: CASSHGTGGFGEQYF. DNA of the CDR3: TGTGCCAGCAGCCACGGTACAGGAGGGTTTGGCGAGCAGTACTTC.

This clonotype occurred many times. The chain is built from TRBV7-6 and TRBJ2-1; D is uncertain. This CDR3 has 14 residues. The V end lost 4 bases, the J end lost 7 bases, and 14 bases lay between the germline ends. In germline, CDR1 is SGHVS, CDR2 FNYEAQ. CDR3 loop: CASSSRFEPNEQFF. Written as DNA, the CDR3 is TGTGCCAGCAGCTCTAGGTTTGAGCCAAATGAGCAGTTCTTC.

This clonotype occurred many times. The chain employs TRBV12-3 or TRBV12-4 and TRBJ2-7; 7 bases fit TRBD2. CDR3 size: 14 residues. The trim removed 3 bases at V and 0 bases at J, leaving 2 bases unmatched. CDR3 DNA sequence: TGTGCCAGCAGTTTTCGGGGGGACTCCTACGAGCAGTACTTC. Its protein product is CASSFRGDSYEQYF.

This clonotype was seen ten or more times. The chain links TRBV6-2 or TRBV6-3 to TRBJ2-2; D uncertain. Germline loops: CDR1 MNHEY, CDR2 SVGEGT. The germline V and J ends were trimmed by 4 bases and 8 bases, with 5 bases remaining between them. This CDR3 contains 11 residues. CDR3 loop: CASSFPGELFF. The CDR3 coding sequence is TGTGCCAGCAGTTTTCCGGGGGAGCTGTTTTTT.

CDR3: CSARDRVSGRNEQFF. In nucleotides, the CDR3 is TGCAGTGCTAGAGATCGGGTTAGCGGGAGAAATGAGCAGTTCTTC. This rearrangement joins TRBV20-1 to TRBJ2-1, with TRBD2 matching 9 bases. The CDR3 has 15 residues. Germline V lookup: CDR1 DFQATT, CDR2 SNEGSKA (reference sequence). The junction had 7 bases not matched to a gene; V was cut back by 0 bases and J by 7 bases.

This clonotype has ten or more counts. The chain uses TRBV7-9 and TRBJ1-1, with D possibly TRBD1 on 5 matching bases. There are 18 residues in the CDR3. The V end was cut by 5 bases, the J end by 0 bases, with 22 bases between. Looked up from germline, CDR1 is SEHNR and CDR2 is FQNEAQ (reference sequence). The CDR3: CASSPPGGRVGMNTEAFF. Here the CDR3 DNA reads TGTGCCAGCAGCCCCCCCGGGGGGAGGGTTGGAATGAACACTGAAGCTTTCTTT.

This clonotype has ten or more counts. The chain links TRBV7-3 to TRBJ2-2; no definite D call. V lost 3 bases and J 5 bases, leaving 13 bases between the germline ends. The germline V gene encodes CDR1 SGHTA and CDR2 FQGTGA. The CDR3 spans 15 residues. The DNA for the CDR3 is TGTGCCAGCAGCTTGAGCACCCCCGATACCGGGGAGCTGTTTTTT. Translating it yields CASSLSTPDTGELFF. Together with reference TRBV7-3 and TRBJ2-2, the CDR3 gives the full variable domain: GAGVSQTPSNKVTEKGKYVELRCDPISGHTALYWYRQSLGQGPEFLIYFQGTGAADDSGLPNDRFFAVRPEGSVSTLKIQRTERGDSAVYLCASSLSTPDTGELFFGEGSRLTVL.

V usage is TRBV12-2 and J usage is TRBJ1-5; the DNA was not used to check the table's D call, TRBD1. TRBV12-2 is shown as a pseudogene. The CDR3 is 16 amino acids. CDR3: CASRLARWGPGQPQHF. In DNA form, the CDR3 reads TGTGCAAGTCGCTTAGCGCGGTGGGGGCCCGGTCAGCCCCAGCATTTT.

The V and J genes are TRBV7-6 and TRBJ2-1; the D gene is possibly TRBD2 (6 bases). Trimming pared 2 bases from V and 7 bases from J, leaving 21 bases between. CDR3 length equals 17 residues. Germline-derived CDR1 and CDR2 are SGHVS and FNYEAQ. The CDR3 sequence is CASSLNPPTSQRNEQFF. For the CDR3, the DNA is TGTGCCAGCAGCTTAAACCCTCCGACTAGTCAGCGAAATGAGCAGTTCTTC.

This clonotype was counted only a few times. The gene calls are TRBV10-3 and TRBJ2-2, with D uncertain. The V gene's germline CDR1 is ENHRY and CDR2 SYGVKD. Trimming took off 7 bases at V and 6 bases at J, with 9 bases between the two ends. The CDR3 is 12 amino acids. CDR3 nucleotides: TGTGCCATCAATCGGCCCCCCGGGGAGCTGTTTTTT. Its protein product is CAINRPPGELFF.